Described below is a single T cell receptor (beta chain) sequence and its context. Relative to the germline gene, one junction end is altered; a read error may explain this. PCR was performed a second time for about 7 to 11 cycles using a sample-barcoded 5' primer and a J-beta primer mix. Each single sample gave us at least 2.5 million CDR3-containing paired-end reads. From the 5' RACE reads, TCRdb called clonotypes with MiXCR, one entry per CDR3 protein. The sample records some 560,000 distinct CDR3 sequences, about 26% being singletons. These data are taken from a study of blood T cells in healthy people across ages. There are 13 residues in the CDR3. Germline values: CDR1 SQVTM, CDR2 ANQGSEA. PBMCs were isolated at a quantity of at least 7 million per sample. This same sample was also taken into another study, of T cells of mothers and their children.

This clonotype was sampled from a boy aged 2-9 years in good health. The chain joins TRBV29-1 to TRBJ1-5; possibly TRBD1 for D (5 bases). The specimen was blood. The CDR3 DNA reads TGCAGCGTTCAAGAAGGGGTAGGCCAGCCCCAGCATTTT. Its protein product is CSVQEGVGQPQHF.